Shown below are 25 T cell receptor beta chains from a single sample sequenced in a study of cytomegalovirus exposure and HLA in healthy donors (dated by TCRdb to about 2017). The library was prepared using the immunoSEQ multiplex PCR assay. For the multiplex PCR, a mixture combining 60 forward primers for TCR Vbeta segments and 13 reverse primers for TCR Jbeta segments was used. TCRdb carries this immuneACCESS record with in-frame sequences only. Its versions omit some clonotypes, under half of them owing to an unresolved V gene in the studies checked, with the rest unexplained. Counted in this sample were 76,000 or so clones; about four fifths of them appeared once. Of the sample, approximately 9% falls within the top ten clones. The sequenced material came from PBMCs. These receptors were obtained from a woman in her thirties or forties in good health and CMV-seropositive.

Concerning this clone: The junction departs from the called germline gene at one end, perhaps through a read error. The CDR3 DNA sequence: TGTGCCAGAAGTGACAGGTTCCACTCCTTC. It specifies CARSDRFHSF. V and J are TRBV6-1 and TRBJ1-2; tentatively, D is TRBD1 (6 bases). CDR1 is MNHNS, CDR2 SASEGT, per germline. The CDR3 runs to 10 residues.

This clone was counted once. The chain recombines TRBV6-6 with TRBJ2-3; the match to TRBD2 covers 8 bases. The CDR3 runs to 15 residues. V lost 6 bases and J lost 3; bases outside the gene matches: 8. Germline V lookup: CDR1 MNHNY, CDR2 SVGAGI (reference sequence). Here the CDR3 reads CASRSSGDATDTQYF. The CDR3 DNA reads TGTGCCAGCAGGAGTAGCGGGGATGCGACAGATACGCAGTATTTT.

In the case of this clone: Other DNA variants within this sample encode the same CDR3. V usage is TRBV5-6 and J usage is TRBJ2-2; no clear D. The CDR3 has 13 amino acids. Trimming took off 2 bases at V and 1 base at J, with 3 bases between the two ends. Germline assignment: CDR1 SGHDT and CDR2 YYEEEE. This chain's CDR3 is CASSLQNTGELFF. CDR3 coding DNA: TGTGCCAGCAGCTTACAGAACACCGGGGAGCTGTTTTTT.

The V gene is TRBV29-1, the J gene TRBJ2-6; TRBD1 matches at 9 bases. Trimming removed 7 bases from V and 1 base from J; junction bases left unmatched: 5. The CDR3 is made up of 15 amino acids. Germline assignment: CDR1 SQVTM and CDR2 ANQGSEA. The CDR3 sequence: CSAGTGRSGANVLTF. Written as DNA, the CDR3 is TGCAGCGCCGGGACAGGGAGGTCTGGGGCCAACGTCCTGACTTTC.

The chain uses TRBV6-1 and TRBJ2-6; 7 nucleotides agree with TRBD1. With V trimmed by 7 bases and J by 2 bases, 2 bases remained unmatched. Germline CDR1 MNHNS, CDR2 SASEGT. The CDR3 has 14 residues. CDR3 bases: TGTGCCAGCAACGACAGGGCTGGGGCCAACGTCCTGACTTTC. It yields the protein CASNDRAGANVLTF.

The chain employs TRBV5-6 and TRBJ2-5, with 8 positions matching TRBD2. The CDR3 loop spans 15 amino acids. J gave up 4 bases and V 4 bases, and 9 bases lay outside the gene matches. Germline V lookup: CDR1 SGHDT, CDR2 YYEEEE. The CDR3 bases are TGTGCCAGCAGCCCGGCGGGGGGCGGGAGAGAGACCCAGTACTTC. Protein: CASSPAGGGRETQYF. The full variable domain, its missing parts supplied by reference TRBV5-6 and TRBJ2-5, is DAGVTQSPTHLIKTRGQQVTLRCSPKSGHDTVSWYQQALGQGPQFIFQYYEEEERQRGNFPDRFSGHQFPNYSSELNVNALLLGDSALYLCASSPAGGGRETQYFGPGTRLLVL.

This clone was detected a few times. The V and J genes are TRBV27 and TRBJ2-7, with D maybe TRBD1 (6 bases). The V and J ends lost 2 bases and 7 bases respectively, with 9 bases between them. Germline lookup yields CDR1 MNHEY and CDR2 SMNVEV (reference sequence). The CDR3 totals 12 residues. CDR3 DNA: TGTGCCAGCAGTTTACAAGGGGGTGAGCAGTACTTC. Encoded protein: CASSLQGGEQYF.

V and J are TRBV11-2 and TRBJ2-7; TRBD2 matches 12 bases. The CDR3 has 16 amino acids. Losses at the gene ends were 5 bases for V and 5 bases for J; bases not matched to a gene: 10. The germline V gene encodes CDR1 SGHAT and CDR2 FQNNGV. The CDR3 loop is CASSKGTSGRQDEQYF. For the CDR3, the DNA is TGTGCCAGCAGCAAAGGGACTAGCGGGCGCCAGGACGAGCAGTACTTC.

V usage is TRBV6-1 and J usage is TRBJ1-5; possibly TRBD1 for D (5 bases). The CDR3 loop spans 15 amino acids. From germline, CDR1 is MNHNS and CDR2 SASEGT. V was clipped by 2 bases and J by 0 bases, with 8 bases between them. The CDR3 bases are TGTGCCAGCAGTGAAACAGGCAATAGCAATCAGCCCCAGCATTTT. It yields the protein CASSETGNSNQPQHF.

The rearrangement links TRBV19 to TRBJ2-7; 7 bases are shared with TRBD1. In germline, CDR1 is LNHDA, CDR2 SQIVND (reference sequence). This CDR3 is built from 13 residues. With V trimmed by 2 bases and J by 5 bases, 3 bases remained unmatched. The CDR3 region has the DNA TGTGCCAGTAGTATACAGGGGGTAAACGAGCAGTACTTC. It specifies CASSIQGVNEQYF.

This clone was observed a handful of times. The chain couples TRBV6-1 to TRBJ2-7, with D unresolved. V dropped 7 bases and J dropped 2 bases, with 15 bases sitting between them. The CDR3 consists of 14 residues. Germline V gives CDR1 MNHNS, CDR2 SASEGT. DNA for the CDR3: TGTGCCAGCACCGAACTGGCAGGCGCCTACGAGCAGTACTTC. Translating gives CASTELAGAYEQYF.

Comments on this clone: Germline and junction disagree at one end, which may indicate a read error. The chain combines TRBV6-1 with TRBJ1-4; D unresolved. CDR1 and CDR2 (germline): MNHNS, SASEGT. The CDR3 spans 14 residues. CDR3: CASTSGGTNEKLFF. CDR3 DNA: TGTGCGAGCACCTCGGGTGGGACTAATGAAAAACTGTTTTTT.

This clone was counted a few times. The CDR3 loop reads CASSPEDEQYF. The DNA of the CDR3 is TGTGCCAGCTCACCAGAGGACGAGCAGTACTTC. The J gene is TRBJ2-7, the V gene TRBV18; D call uncertain. The CDR3 sequence is 11 residues long. Germline CDR1 is KGHSH and CDR2 is LQKENI. Deletions cut 2 bases from V and 5 bases from J, with 4 bases between.

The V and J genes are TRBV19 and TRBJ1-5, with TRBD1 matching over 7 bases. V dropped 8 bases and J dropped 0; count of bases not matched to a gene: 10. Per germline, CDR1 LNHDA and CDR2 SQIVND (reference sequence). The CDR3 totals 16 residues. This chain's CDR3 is CASVRQGSFSNQPQHF. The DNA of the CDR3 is TGTGCCAGTGTGAGACAGGGTAGTTTTAGCAATCAGCCCCAGCATTTT. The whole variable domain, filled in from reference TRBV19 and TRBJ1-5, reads DGGITQSPKYLFRKEGQNVTLSCEQNLNHDAMYWYRQDPGQGLRLIYYSQIVNDFQKGDIAEGYSVSREKKESFPLTVTSAQKNPTAFYLCASVRQGSFSNQPQHFGDGTRLSIL.

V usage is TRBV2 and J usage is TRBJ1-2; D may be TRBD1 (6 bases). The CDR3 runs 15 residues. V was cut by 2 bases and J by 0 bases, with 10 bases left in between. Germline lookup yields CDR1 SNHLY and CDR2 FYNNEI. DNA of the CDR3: TGTGCCAGCAGTGAATACAGGGTGTCTAACTATGGCTACACCTTC. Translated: CASSEYRVSNYGYTF.

The CDR3 coding sequence is TGCGCCAGCAGCTTGGCCAGGCAGGGCGCGGCGTTTAGCACAGATACGCAGTATTTT. This sequence encodes CASSLARQGAAFSTDTQYF. V usage is TRBV5-1 and J usage is TRBJ2-3; maybe TRBD1 (5 bases). V lost 0 bases to trimming and J lost 0 bases, with 20 bases between them. Per the germline V gene, CDR1 is SGHRS and CDR2 is YFSETQ. This CDR3 spans 19 amino acids. Full variable domain (remainder filled in from reference TRBV5-1 and TRBJ2-3): KAGVTQTPRYLIKTRGQQVTLSCSPISGHRSVSWYQQTPGQGLQFLFEYFSETQRNKGNFPGRFSGRQFSNSRSEMNVSTLELGDSALYLCASSLARQGAAFSTDTQYFGPGTRLTVL.

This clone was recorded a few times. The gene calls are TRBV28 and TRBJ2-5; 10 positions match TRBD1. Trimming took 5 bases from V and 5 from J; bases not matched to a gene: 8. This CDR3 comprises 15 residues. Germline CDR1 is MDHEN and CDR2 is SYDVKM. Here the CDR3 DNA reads TGTGCCAGCAGTATAGGGACAGGGGTGCGGGAGACCCAGTACTTC. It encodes CASSIGTGVRETQYF.

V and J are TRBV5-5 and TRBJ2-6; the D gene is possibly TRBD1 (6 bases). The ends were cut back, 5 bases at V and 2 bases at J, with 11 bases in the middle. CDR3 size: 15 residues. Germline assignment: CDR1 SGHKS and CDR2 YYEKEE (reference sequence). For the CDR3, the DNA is TGTGCCAGCAGACGGACAGAGCCTGGGGCCAACGTCCTGACTTTC. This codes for CASRRTEPGANVLTF. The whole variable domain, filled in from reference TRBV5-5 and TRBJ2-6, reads DAGVTQSPTHLIKTRGQQVTLRCSPISGHKSVSWYQQVLGQGPQFIFQYYEKEERGRGNFPDRFSARQFPNYSSELNVNALLLGDSALYLCASRRTEPGANVLTFGAGSRLTVL.

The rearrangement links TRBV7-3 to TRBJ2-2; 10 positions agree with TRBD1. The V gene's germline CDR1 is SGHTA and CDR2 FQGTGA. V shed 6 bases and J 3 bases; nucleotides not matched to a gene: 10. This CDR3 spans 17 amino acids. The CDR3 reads CASRPRDRGMDTGELFF. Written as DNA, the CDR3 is TGTGCCAGCAGACCCCGGGACAGGGGCATGGACACCGGGGAGCTGTTTTTT.

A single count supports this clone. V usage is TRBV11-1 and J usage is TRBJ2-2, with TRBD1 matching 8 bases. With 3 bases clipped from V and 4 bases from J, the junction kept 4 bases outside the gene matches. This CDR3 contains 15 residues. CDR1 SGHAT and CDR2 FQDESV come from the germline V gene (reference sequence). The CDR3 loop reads CASSLDRVVTGELFF. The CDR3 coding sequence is TGTGCCAGCAGCTTGGACAGGGTGGTCACCGGGGAGCTGTTTTTT.

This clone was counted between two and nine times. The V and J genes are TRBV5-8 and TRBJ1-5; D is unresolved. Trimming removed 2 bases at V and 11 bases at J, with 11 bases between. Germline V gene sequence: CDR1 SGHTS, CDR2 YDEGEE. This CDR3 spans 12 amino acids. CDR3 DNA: TGTGCCAGCAGCTTTATCCCCGGGGCCCAGCATTTT. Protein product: CASSFIPGAQHF.

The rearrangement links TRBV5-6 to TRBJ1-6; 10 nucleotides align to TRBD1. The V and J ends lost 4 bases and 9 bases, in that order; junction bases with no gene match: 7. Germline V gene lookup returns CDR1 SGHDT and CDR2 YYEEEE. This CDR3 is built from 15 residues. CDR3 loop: CASSRRQGAGSPLHF. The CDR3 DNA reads TGTGCCAGCAGCCGCCGACAGGGGGCGGGTTCACCCCTCCACTTT. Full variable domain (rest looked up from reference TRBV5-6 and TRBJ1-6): DAGVTQSPTHLIKTRGQQVTLRCSPKSGHDTVSWYQQALGQGPQFIFQYYEEEERQRGNFPDRFSGHQFPNYSSELNVNALLLGDSALYLCASSRRQGAGSPLHFGNGTRLTVT.

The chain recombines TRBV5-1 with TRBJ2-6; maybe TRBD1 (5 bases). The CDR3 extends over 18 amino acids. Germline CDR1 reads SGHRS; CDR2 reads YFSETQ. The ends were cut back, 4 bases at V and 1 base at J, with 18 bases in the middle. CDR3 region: CASSTTGSRSSGANVLTF. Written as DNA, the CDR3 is TGCGCCAGCAGCACTACAGGCTCGAGGTCTTCTGGGGCCAACGTCCTGACTTTC.

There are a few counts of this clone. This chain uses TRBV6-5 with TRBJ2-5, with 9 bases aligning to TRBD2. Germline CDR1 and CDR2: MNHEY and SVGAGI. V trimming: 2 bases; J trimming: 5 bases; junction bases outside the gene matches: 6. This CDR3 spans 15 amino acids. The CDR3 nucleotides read TGTGCCAGCAGTTACCCGGGGACTAGCCAGGAGACCCAGTACTTC. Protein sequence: CASSYPGTSQETQYF.

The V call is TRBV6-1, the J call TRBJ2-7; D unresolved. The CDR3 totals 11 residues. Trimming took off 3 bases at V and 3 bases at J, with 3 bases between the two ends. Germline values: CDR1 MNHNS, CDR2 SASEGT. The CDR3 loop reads CASSDLYEQYF. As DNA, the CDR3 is TGTGCCAGCAGTGACCTCTACGAGCAGTACTTC.